The 32 T cell receptor beta chains reported below all come from one sample, sequenced in a study of blood T cell repertoires in COVID-19. Sequencing was performed with immunoSEQ multiplex PCR; in TCRdb, only in-frame clones are kept and a portion is missing. The sample carries roughly 120,000 clones, around nine tenths recorded once. The sample was peripheral blood. The receptor set was obtained from a woman aged 50 to 60 with active or convalescent COVID-19.

There are a few counts of this clone. The chain is built from TRBV12-3 or TRBV12-4 and TRBJ1-2; D unclear. This CDR3 is built from 13 residues. The V end lost 5 bases, the J end lost 2 bases, and 9 bases lay between the germline ends. CDR3 sequence reads: CASSPHRNYGYTF. The CDR3 DNA reads as TGTGCCAGCAGTCCCCACAGAAACTATGGCTACACCTTC.

This sequence joins TRBV9 and TRBJ1-6, with TRBD1 matching over 8 bases. V shed 3 bases, J shed 6 bases, and the junction held 5 bases outside the gene matches. Germline-derived CDR1 and CDR2 are SGDLS and YYNGEE. The CDR3 sequence is 15 residues long. The CDR3 DNA sequence: TGTGCCAGCAGCGAGACTGACAGGGGTAATTCACCCCTCCACTTT. It specifies CASSETDRGNSPLHF.

The rearrangement uses TRBV18 and TRBJ2-7, with 7 positions matching TRBD2. This CDR3 is built from 15 residues. Unmatched junction bases numbered 8, after V lost 2 bases and J lost 4 bases. Germline CDR1 and CDR2: KGHSH and LQKENI. The CDR3 protein is CASSPGGGIVYEQYF. Here the CDR3 DNA reads TGTGCCAGCTCACCAGGGGGGGGGATTGTTTACGAGCAGTACTTC. The full variable domain, its missing parts supplied by reference TRBV18 and TRBJ2-7, is NAGVMQNPRHLVRRRGQEARLRCSPMKGHSHVYWYRQLPEEGLKFMVYLQKENIIDESGMPKERFSAEFPKEGPSILRIQQVVRGDSAAYFCASSPGGGIVYEQYFGPGTRLTVT.

The chain is built from TRBV6-4 and TRBJ2-2, with D possibly matching TRBD1 (6 bases). The CDR3 is 14 amino acids. Trimming removed 4 bases from V and 4 bases from J, with 10 bases in between. Germline lookup yields CDR1 MRHNA and CDR2 SNTAGT. The DNA of the CDR3 is TGTGCCAGCAGTGCCCTGGGGGCCACCGGGGAGCTGTTTTTT. As protein: CASSALGATGELFF.

This chain links TRBV5-4 with TRBJ2-7, with 8 bases fitting TRBD2. The CDR3 runs to 15 residues. The V segment lost 4 bases and the J segment 0 bases; nucleotides outside the gene matches: 6. Germline CDR1 SGHNT, CDR2 YYREEE (reference sequence). The CDR3 region has the DNA TGTGCCAGCAGCCCCGGGACTAGTTCCTCCTACGAGCAGTACTTC. Translating gives CASSPGTSSSYEQYF. Full variable domain (rest looked up from reference TRBV5-4 and TRBJ2-7): ETGVTQSPTHLIKTRGQQVTLRCSSQSGHNTVSWYQQALGQGPQFIFQYYREEENGRGNFPPRFSGLQFPNYSSELNVNALELDDSALYLCASSPGTSSSYEQYFGPGTRLTVT.

This clone has only one observation. This chain uses TRBV11-2 with TRBJ2-7; 12 positions match TRBD2. V was pared by 10 bases and J by 2 bases, with 3 bases of the junction left unmatched. Germline CDR1 and CDR2: SGHAT and FQNNGV. The CDR3 spans 13 residues. CDR3 region: CAIPSGRAYEQYF. CDR3 coding DNA: TGTGCCATTCCTAGCGGGAGGGCCTACGAGCAGTACTTC. The full variable domain, in which reference TRBV11-2 and TRBJ2-7 provide the parts outside the CDR3, is EAGVAQSPRYKIIEKRQSVAFWCNPISGHATLYWYQQILGQGPKLLIQFQNNGVVDDSQLPKDRFSAERLKGVDSTLKIQPAKLEDSAVYLCAIPSGRAYEQYFGPGTRLTVT.

The rearrangement uses TRBV10-2 and TRBJ2-3; D might be TRBD2 (6 bases). Deletions cut 3 bases from V and 0 bases from J, with 10 bases between. This CDR3 has 15 residues. Germline CDR1 is WSHSY and CDR2 is SAAADI. CDR3 in DNA: TGCGCCAGCAGTGAAATTAGCGGTAGCACAGATACGCAGTATTTT. Encoded protein: CASSEISGSTDTQYF.

The gene calls are TRBV11-2 and TRBJ2-3; D is unresolved. V lost 5 bases, J lost 6 bases, and 9 bases lay in between. The germline CDR1 and CDR2 sequences are SGHAT and FQNNGV. This CDR3 contains 12 residues. The CDR3 coding sequence is TGTGCCAGCAGCCCTAGGATGGATACGCAGTATTTT. Protein product: CASSPRMDTQYF.

The chain joins TRBV10-3 to TRBJ1-1; no firm D call. Trimming took off 8 bases at V and 2 bases at J, with 9 bases between the two ends. In germline, CDR1 is ENHRY, CDR2 SYGVKD. This CDR3 contains 12 residues. CDR3 amino acids: CAIRRENTEAFF. CDR3 nucleotide sequence: TGTGCCATCCGACGGGAAAACACTGAAGCTTTCTTT.

The rearrangement joins TRBV18 to TRBJ2-1, with 9 bases lining up with TRBD2. This CDR3 comprises 14 residues. Germline V CDR1 and CDR2: KGHSH, LQKENI. V dropped 1 base and J dropped 8; count of bases not matched to a gene: 3. The CDR3 region is CASSPLAGEDEQFF. CDR3 bases: TGTGCCAGCTCACCACTAGCGGGAGAGGATGAGCAGTTCTTC.

The chain recombines TRBV7-9 with TRBJ1-1; the match to TRBD1 covers 8 bases. The CDR3 is made up of 13 amino acids. Germline-derived CDR1 and CDR2 are SEHNR and FQNEAQ (reference sequence). J was trimmed by 6 bases and V by 7 bases; bases with no gene match: 7. This chain's CDR3 is CASKEQGAPEAFF. For the CDR3, the DNA is TGTGCCAGCAAGGAGCAGGGGGCGCCTGAAGCTTTCTTT.

This chain links TRBV7-2 with TRBJ2-7, with TRBD1 identical over 7 bases. Germline V gene data show CDR1 as SGHTA and CDR2 as FQGNSA. V shed 5 bases, J shed 9 bases, and the junction held 13 bases outside the gene matches. The CDR3 is made up of 14 amino acids. The CDR3 DNA sequence: TGTGCCAGCAGCCCACGGGACAGATTCTGGGGGCAGTACTTC. Residues: CASSPRDRFWGQYF.

The V and J genes are TRBV19 and TRBJ2-3; D not certain. The CDR3 sequence is 13 residues long. Germline V CDR1 and CDR2: LNHDA, SQIVND (reference sequence). The V gene lost 11 bases and the J gene lost 0 bases, with 12 bases spanning the gap. The CDR3, as DNA: TGTGCCGCCCCCGGGTCTAGCACAGATACGCAGTATTTT. Amino acid sequence: CAAPGSSTDTQYF.

The table lists this clone with a few counts. CDR3 loop: CASSPGQGVGETQYF. CDR3 in DNA: TGTGCCAGCAGCCCCGGACAGGGGGTGGGAGAGACCCAGTACTTC. This rearrangement joins TRBV7-9 to TRBJ2-5, with 10 bases fitting TRBD1. The CDR3 sequence is 15 residues long. CDR1 is SEHNR, CDR2 FQNEAQ, per germline (reference sequence). J lost 4 bases, V lost 5 bases, and 7 bases had no gene match.

The chain couples TRBV19 to TRBJ2-1; no clear D gene. V was clipped by 3 bases and J by 0 bases, with 12 bases between them. The CDR3 totals 16 residues. CDR1 is LNHDA, CDR2 SQIVND, per germline (reference sequence). This CDR3 is CASSISRRSSYNEQFF. The CDR3 DNA reads as TGTGCCAGTAGTATCTCTAGGAGAAGCTCCTACAATGAGCAGTTCTTC.

This clone was picked up a small number of times. The rearrangement links TRBV14 to TRBJ2-2; TRBD1 matches at 10 bases. The length of the CDR3 is 16 residues. V lost 4 bases and J lost 0; bases outside the gene matches: 2. Looked up from germline, CDR1 is SGHDN and CDR2 is FVKESK. The CDR3 region has the DNA TGTGCCAGCAGCCGACAGGGGGCCACGAACACCGGGGAGCTGTTTTTT. This translates into CASSRQGATNTGELFF. The complete variable domain, with remaining parts taken from reference TRBV14 and TRBJ2-2, reads EAGVTQFPSHSVIEKGQTVTLRCDPISGHDNLYWYRRVMGKEIKFLLHFVKESKQDESGMPNNRFLAERTGGTYSTLKVQPAELEDSGVYFCASSRQGATNTGELFFGEGSRLTVL.

J is TRBJ2-7 and V is TRBV10-3, with 13 bases lining up with TRBD2. Unmatched junction bases numbered 11, after V lost 5 bases and J lost 7 bases. Germline V gives CDR1 ENHRY, CDR2 SYGVKD. There are 16 residues in the CDR3. The chain's CDR3 is CAISRTSGSNVREQYF. In nucleotides, the CDR3 is TGTGCCATCAGTAGGACTAGCGGGAGCAACGTTAGGGAGCAGTACTTC.

This clone was detected a few times. V and J are TRBV19 and TRBJ2-2; 14 bases map to TRBD2. Germline loops: CDR1 LNHDA, CDR2 SQIVND (reference sequence). This CDR3 has 18 amino acids. The trim removed 5 bases at V and 0 bases at J, leaving 5 bases unmatched. For the CDR3, the DNA is TGTGCCAGTAGTCTCCGGACTAGCGGGAGGTCGAACACCGGGGAGCTGTTTTTT. Its protein is CASSLRTSGRSNTGELFF.

The chain links TRBV6-5 to TRBJ2-3; 8 bases map to TRBD2. CDR3 length: 15 residues. V lost 5 bases and J lost 1; bases outside the gene matches: 5. Germline CDR1 MNHEY, CDR2 SVGAGI. CDR3 in amino acids: CASSPAGVRTDTQYF. The CDR3 DNA is TGTGCCAGCAGTCCAGCGGGAGTACGCACAGATACGCAGTATTTT.

The chain employs TRBV2 and TRBJ2-7; the D is unclear. Germline CDR1 SNHLY, CDR2 FYNNEI. The V gene lost 7 bases and the J gene lost 2 bases, with 6 bases spanning the gap. The CDR3 is 11 amino acids. The CDR3 sequence is CASNSAYEQYF. Written as DNA, the CDR3 is TGTGCCAGCAACTCGGCCTACGAGCAGTACTTC.

The rearrangement joins TRBV5-6 to TRBJ2-3, with 7 bases aligning to TRBD1. CDR1 is SGHDT and CDR2 is YYEEEE in the germline V gene. J gave up 3 bases and V 0 bases, and 4 bases lay outside the gene matches. The CDR3 is made up of 15 amino acids. The CDR3 bases are TGTGCCAGCAGCTTGGGGCACAGGGGAACAGATACGCAGTATTTT. Translation: CASSLGHRGTDTQYF. The variable domain in full, completed from reference TRBV5-6 and TRBJ2-3, reads DAGVTQSPTHLIKTRGQQVTLRCSPKSGHDTVSWYQQALGQGPQFIFQYYEEEERQRGNFPDRFSGHQFPNYSSELNVNALLLGDSALYLCASSLGHRGTDTQYFGPGTRLTVL.

This clone was counted a single time. The V and J genes are TRBV28 and TRBJ2-1; a weak D match, TRBD2 (5 bases). This CDR3 contains 16 residues. The V and J ends lost 2 bases and 8 bases respectively, with 19 bases between them. The germline V gene encodes CDR1 MDHEN and CDR2 SYDVKM. CDR3 DNA: TGTGCCAGCAGTTTAAATTGGGCTAGCTTTGGTGATGAGCAGTTCTTC. This sequence encodes CASSLNWASFGDEQFF.

This clone has just one count. V and J are TRBV12-3 or TRBV12-4 and TRBJ2-5; D is ambiguous. CDR3 size: 13 residues. Trimming left V 0 bases short and J 9 bases short, with 11 bases between. The CDR3 protein is CASSLAPGWPQYF. The CDR3, as DNA: TGTGCCAGCAGTTTAGCTCCCGGGTGGCCCCAGTACTTC.

This clone has just a few counts. This sequence joins TRBV5-1 and TRBJ2-1; D perhaps matches TRBD1 (6 bases). V shed 2 bases and J shed 12 bases, with 21 bases lying between them. Germline CDR1 reads SGHRS; CDR2 reads YFSETQ. CDR3 length: 15 amino acids. The CDR3: CASSLPGQPTVGQFF. The CDR3 nucleotides are TGCGCCAGCAGCTTACCGGGACAACCAACAGTGGGGCAGTTCTTC.

This sequence joins TRBV14 and TRBJ2-7; D gene uncertain. Trimming stripped 1 base from V and 2 bases from J, with 15 bases between. The CDR3 is made up of 16 amino acids. Looked up from germline, CDR1 is SGHDN and CDR2 is FVKESK. The CDR3 bases are TGTGCCAGCAGCCAAGGTGCGGCGAGGCCGGCCTACGAGCAGTACTTC. Protein product: CASSQGAARPAYEQYF.

The rearrangement joins TRBV29-1 to TRBJ2-1; 13 nucleotides match TRBD2. The CDR3 is 16 amino acids. Trimming cost V 4 bases and J 9 bases; bases outside gene matches: 12. From germline, CDR1 is SQVTM and CDR2 ANQGSEA. CDR3 bases: TGCAGCGTTGTCCCCCGGACTAGCGGGAGTAGGAGTGAGCAGTTCTTC. Translation gives CSVVPRTSGSRSEQFF.

This clone was detected only once. V is TRBV11-2 and J is TRBJ2-1, with D hard to call. Germline CDR1 and CDR2: SGHAT and FQNNGV. The CDR3 consists of 13 residues. The V and J ends lost 0 bases and 7 bases respectively, with 7 bases between them. CDR3 sequence reads: CASSLDRANEQFF. In DNA, the CDR3 is TGTGCCAGCAGCTTAGATCGCGCAAATGAGCAGTTCTTC.

The rearrangement joins TRBV19 to TRBJ1-4; TRBD1 might be the D (6 bases). This CDR3 contains 15 residues. The germline V and J ends were trimmed by 6 bases and 4 bases, with 15 bases remaining between them. Germline V CDR1 and CDR2: LNHDA, SQIVND (reference sequence). The CDR3 here is CASRRADRSNEKLFF. The DNA of the CDR3 is TGTGCCAGTAGGAGGGCTGACAGGAGTAATGAAAAACTGTTTTTT.

The V call is TRBV10-3, the J call TRBJ2-7, with D tentatively TRBD1 (6 bases). The CDR3 is 13 amino acids. The germline CDR1 and CDR2 sequences are ENHRY and SYGVKD. V shed 5 bases and J shed 0 bases, with 8 bases lying between them. This CDR3 reads CAISPRGSYEQYF. DNA for the CDR3: TGTGCCATCAGTCCCAGGGGCTCCTACGAGCAGTACTTC.

The genes are TRBV4-3 and TRBJ2-7; D uncertain. The CDR3 runs 14 residues. Germline V gives CDR1 LGHNA, CDR2 YSLEER. Trimming left V 0 bases short and J 1 base short, with 7 bases between. In nucleotides, the CDR3 is TGCGCCAGCAGCCAAGATCCAGTTTCCTACGAGCAGTACTTC. This gives the protein CASSQDPVSYEQYF.

This rearrangement joins TRBV6-1 to TRBJ2-3; D is possibly TRBD1 (5 bases). Per the germline V gene, CDR1 is MNHNS and CDR2 is SASEGT. V dropped 2 bases and J dropped 8 bases, with 14 bases sitting between them. This CDR3 is 14 amino acids long. CDR3 amino acids: CASSERQTLGTQYF. The CDR3 region has the DNA TGTGCCAGCAGTGAACGACAGACCTTAGGTACGCAGTATTTT.

This chain connects TRBV5-1 to TRBJ2-1, with D perhaps matching TRBD2 (5 bases). V lost 5 bases to trimming and J lost 2 bases, with 14 bases between them. The CDR3 totals 15 residues. The germline V gene has CDR1 SGHRS and CDR2 YFSETQ. The CDR3 here is CASRVSGGTYNEQFF. The DNA for the CDR3 is TGCGCCAGCAGAGTCAGCGGAGGCACCTACAATGAGCAGTTCTTC.